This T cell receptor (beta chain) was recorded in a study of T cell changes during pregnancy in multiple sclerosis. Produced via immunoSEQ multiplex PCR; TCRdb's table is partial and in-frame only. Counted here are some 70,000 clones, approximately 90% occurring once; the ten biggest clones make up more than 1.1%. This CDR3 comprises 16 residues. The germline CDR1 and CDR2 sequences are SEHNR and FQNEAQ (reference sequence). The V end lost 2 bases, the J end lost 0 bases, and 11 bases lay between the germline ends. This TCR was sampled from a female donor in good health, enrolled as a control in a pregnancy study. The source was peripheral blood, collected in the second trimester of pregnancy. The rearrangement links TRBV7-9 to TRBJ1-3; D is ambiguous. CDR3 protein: CASSLYRVHSGNTIYF. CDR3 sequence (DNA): TGTGCCAGCAGCTTATACCGCGTTCACTCTGGAAACACCATATATTTT.